The source of this T cell receptor beta chain is a study of blood T cell repertoires in COVID-19. The CDR3 covers 17 residues. The V and J ends lost 4 bases and 5 bases, in that order; junction bases with no gene match: 10. Germline CDR1 is KGHDR and CDR2 is SFDVKD. Sequenced by immunoSEQ multiplex PCR; TCRdb stores in-frame clones only, minus some. The sample lists around 44,000 clones, 80% to 95% occurring once. This sequence joins TRBV24-1 and TRBJ1-5; the match to TRBD1 covers 10 bases. Sequenced material: peripheral blood. The sequence was obtained from a human donor in a cohort sampled during active COVID-19. CDR3 in DNA: TGTGCCACCAGTGACCCTCCGGGACAGGGGAGGGATCAGCCCCAGCATTTT. This encodes CATSDPPGQGRDQPQHF.